This T cell receptor (beta chain) was documented in a study of T cells in Graves' hyperthyroidism and ophthalmopathy. Study at large: Before treatment of any kind, peripheral blood was taken at initial diagnosis.

Study outcomes and limitations: In the blood, most expanded thyroid clonotypes above 0.001 appeared as well.

Germline V CDR1 and CDR2: KGHSH, LQKENI. This CDR3 contains 15 residues. With 2 bases clipped from V and 3 bases from J, the junction kept 4 bases outside the gene matches. Only a few counts were recorded for this clonotype. The antigen is undetermined. TCR beta CDR3 regions were amplified from RNA transcripts. Researchers ran a first-round RT-PCR on the TCR CDR3 using the HTBI primer set. TCRdb re-called the multiplex PCR reads through MiXCR, storing one row per CDR3 protein. The table includes over 250,000 distinct CDR3 sequences, less than 30% detected once. Preceding any ophthalmopathy symptoms, the blood sample dates from first hyperthyroidism diagnosis. From roughly 10 ml of fresh peripheral blood, PBMCs were isolated.

The J gene is TRBJ2-7, the V gene TRBV18; 10 bases line up with TRBD2. This sequence originates from a man in his forties with Graves' hyperthyroidism that later progressed to Graves' ophthalmopathy. Sequencing was carried out using blood. The CDR3 DNA reads TGTGCCAGCTCACCAGCTCTAGCGGGAGTCTACGAGCAGTACTTC. It encodes CASSPALAGVYEQYF.